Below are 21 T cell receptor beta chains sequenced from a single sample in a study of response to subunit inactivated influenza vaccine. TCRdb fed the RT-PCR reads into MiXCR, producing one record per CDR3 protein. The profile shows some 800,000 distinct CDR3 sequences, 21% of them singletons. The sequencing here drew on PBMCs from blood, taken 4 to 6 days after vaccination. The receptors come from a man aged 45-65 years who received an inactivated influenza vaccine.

CDR3 DNA sequence: TGTGCCAGCAGCCCTCACATCGGGACGGGCTCCTACGAGCAGTACTTC. Residues: CASSPHIGTGSYEQYF. The chain has TRBV7-9 and TRBJ2-7; the D gene could be TRBD1 or TRBD2 (5 bases each). CDR3 size: 16 residues. Looked up from germline, CDR1 is SEHNR and CDR2 is FQNEAQ (reference sequence). V gave up 5 bases and J gave up 0 bases, with 17 bases separating them.

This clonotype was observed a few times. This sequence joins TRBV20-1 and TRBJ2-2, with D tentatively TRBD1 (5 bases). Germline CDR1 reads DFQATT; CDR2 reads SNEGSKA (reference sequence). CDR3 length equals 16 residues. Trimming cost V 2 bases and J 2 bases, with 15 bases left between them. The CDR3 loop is CSARSFQGRNTGELFF. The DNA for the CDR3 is TGCAGTGCTAGAAGTTTCCAGGGCCGAAACACCGGGGAGCTGTTTTTT.

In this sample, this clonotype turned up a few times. The CDR3 DNA follows: TGTGCCAGCAAACTCAAGGGATCACCCCTCCACTTT. It yields the protein CASKLKGSPLHF. The chain recombines TRBV28 with TRBJ1-6; D not certain. Trimming shortened V by 7 bases and J by 10 bases, and 11 bases separated the two germline ends. This CDR3 has 12 residues. CDR1 and CDR2 from the germline V gene are MDHEN and SYDVKM.

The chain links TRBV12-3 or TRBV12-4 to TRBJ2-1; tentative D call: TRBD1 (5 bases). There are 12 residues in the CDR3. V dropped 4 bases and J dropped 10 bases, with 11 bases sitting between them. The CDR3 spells CASSSGAWEQFF. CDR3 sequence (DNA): TGTGCCAGCAGTTCTGGGGCCTGGGAGCAGTTCTTC.

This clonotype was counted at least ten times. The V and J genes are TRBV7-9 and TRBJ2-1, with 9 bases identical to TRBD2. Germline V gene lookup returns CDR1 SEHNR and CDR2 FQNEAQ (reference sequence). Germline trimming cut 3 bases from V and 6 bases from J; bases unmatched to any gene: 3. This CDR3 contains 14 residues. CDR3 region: CASSFAGGSNEQFF. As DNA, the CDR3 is TGTGCCAGCAGCTTCGCGGGAGGGTCCAATGAGCAGTTCTTC.

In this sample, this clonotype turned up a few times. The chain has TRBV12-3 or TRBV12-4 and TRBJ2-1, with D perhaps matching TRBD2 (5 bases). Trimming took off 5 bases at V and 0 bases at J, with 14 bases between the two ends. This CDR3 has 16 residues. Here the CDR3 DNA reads TGTGCCAGCAGTCTGCAGCGGACCAGCTCCTACAATGAGCAGTTCTTC. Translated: CASSLQRTSSYNEQFF.

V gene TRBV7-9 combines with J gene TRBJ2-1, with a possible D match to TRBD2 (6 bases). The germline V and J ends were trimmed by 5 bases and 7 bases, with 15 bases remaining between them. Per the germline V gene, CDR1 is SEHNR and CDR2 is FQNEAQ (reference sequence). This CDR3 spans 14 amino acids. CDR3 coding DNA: TGTGCCAGCAGCAGAGGAACGGGGGTTAATGAGCAGTTCTTC. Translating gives CASSRGTGVNEQFF.

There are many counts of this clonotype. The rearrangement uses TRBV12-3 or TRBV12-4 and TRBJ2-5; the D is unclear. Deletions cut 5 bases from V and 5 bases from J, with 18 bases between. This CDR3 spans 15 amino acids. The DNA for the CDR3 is TGTGCCAGCAGTCGATTAGGGTCTTTCGGGGAGACCCAGTACTTC. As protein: CASSRLGSFGETQYF.

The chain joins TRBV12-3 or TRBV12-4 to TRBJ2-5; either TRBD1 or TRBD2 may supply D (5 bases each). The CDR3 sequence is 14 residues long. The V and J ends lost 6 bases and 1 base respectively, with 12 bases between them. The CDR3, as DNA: TGTGCCAGCAGGCTGTACGGGGCCCAAGAGACCCAGTACTTC. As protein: CASRLYGAQETQYF.

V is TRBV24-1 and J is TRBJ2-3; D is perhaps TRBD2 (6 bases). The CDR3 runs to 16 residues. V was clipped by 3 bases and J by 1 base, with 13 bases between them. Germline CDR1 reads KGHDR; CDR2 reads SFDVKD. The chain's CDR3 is CATSDIAGIGTDTQYF. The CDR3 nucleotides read TGTGCCACCAGTGATATCGCGGGGATCGGCACAGATACGCAGTATTTT.

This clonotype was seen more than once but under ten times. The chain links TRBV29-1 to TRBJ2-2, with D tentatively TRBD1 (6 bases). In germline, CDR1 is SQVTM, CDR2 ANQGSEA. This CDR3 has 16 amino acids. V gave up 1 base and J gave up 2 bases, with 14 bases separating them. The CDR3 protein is CSVEVEWDKNTGELFF. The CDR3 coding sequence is TGCAGCGTTGAAGTGGAATGGGACAAAAACACCGGGGAGCTGTTTTTT.

The CDR3 reads CASSQALYNEQFF. The CDR3 nucleotides are TGTGCCAGCAGCCAAGCGCTTTACAATGAGCAGTTCTTC. The V and J genes are TRBV3-1 and TRBJ2-1; no firm D call. This CDR3 has 13 amino acids. V was clipped by 1 base and J by 4 bases, with 5 bases between them. Germline CDR1 reads LGHDT; CDR2 reads YNNKEL (reference sequence).

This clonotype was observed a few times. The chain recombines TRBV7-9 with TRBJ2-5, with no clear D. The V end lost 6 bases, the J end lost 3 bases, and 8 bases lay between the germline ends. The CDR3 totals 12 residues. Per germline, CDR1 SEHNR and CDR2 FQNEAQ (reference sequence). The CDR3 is CASSPGEETQYF. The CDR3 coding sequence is TGTGCCAGCAGTCCAGGAGAAGAGACCCAGTACTTC.

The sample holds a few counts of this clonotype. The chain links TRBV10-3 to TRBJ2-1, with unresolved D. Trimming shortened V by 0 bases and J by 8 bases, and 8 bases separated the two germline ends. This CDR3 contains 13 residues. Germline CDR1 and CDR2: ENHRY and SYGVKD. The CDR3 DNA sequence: TGTGCCATCAGTGAGTCCCGTTATGATGAGCAGTTCTTC. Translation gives CAISESRYDEQFF.

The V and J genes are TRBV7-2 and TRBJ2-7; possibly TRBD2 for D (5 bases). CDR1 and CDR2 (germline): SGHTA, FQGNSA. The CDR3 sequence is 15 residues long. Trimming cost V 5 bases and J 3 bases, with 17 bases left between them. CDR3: CASSLRKREHYEQYF. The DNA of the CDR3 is TGTGCCAGCAGCCTTCGTAAAAGGGAGCACTACGAGCAGTACTTC.

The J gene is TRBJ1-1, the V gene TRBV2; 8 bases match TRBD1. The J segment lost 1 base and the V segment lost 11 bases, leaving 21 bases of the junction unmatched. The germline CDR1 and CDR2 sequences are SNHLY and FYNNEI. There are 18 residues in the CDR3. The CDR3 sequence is CAFCPADRGSRANTEAFF. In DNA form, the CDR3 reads TGTGCCTTCTGTCCCGCCGACAGGGGCAGTCGGGCGAACACTGAAGCTTTCTTT.

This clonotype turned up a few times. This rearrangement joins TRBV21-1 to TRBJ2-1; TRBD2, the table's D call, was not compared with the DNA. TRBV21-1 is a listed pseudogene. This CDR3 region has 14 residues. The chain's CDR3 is CASPGLAPYNEQFF. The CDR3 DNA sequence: TGTGCCAGCCCGGGACTAGCTCCCTACAATGAGCAGTTCTTC.

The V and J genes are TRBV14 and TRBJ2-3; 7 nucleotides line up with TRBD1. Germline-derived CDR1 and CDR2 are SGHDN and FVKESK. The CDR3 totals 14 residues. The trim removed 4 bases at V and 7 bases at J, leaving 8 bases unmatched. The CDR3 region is CASSLDRDWYTQYF. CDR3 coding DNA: TGTGCCAGCAGCCTCGACAGGGATTGGTATACGCAGTATTTT.

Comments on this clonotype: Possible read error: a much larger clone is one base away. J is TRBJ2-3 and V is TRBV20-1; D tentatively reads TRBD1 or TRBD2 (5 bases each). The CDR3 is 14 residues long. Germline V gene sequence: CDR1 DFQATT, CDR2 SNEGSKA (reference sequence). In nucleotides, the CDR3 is TGCAGTGCACACAATTCGGGGAAGACAGAGACGCAGTATTTT. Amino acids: CSAHNSGKTETQYF.

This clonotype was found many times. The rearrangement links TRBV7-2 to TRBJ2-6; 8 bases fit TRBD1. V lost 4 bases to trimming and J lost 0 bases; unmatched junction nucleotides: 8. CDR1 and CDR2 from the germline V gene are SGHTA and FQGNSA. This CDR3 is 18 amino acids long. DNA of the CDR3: TGTGCCAGCAGCTCCGGGACAGGAGTAAGCTCTGGGGCCAACGTCCTGACTTTC. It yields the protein CASSSGTGVSSGANVLTF.

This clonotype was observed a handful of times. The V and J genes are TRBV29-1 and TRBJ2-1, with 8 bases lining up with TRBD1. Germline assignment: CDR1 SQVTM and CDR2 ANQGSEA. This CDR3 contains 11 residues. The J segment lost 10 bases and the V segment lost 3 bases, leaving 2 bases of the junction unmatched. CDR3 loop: CSVEGQVEQFF. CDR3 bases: TGCAGCGTTGAGGGACAGGTCGAGCAGTTCTTC.